This TCR beta chain emerged from a study of TIL therapy for anti-PD-1-resistant metastatic lung cancer. Across the whole study: Half of patients were current or former smokers.

The immunoSEQ assay was v3. Profiled with immunoSEQ multiplex PCR; TCRdb holds only in-frame clones, not every one. The profile shows tens of thousands of clones, 69% of them singletons. The CDR3 spans 15 residues. CDR1 is SGHAT and CDR2 is FQDESV in the germline V gene (reference sequence). Between the trimmed V and J ends, which lost 1 base and 3 bases, there was a span of 7 bases. Sample time point: pre-treatment sample, taken before nivolumab and TIL therapy. The source of this sequence is a person aged 25-79 years with non-small cell lung cancer. The rearrangement uses TRBV11-1 and TRBJ2-6; D remains ambiguous. Sequencing was performed on blood, taken at baseline. Written as DNA, the CDR3 is TGTGCCAGCAGCTTAGGGGCCAGTGGGGCCAACGTCCTGACTTTC. Protein product: CASSLGASGANVLTF.